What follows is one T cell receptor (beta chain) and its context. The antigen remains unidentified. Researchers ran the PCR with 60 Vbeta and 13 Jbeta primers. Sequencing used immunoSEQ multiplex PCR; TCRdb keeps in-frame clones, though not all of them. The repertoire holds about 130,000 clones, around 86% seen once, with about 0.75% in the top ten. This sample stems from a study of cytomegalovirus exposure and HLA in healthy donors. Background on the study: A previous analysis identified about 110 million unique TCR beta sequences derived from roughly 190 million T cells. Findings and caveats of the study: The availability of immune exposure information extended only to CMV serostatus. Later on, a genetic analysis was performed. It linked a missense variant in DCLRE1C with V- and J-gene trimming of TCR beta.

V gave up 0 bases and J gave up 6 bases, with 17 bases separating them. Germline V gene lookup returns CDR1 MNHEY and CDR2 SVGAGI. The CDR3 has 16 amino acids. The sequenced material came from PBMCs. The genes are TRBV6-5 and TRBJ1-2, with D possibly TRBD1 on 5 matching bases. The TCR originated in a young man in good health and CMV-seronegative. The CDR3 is CASSYSSIRGGDGYTF. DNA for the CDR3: TGTGCCAGCAGTTACTCAAGTATCCGGGGAGGGGATGGCTACACCTTC.